These 14 T cell receptor beta chains were sequenced from one sample in a study of somatic mutations in cytotoxic T cells in rheumatoid arthritis. Using immunoSEQ multiplex PCR, the repertoire was profiled, and TCRdb retains in-frame clones only, with some absent. In the table there are fewer than 30,000 clones, more than 75% of which are singletons. Sequenced input: CD8+ T cells sorted from blood. Receptors were obtained from a man aged 50 to 59 in good health.

The chain combines TRBV7-7 with TRBJ2-2; tentatively, D is TRBD1 (6 bases). With 6 bases removed from V and 5 bases from J, the gap between germline ends came to 13 bases. The CDR3 covers 14 residues. The germline V gene encodes CDR1 SSHAT and CDR2 FNYEAQ (reference sequence). CDR3 coding DNA: TGTGCCAGCAGACAGATGGGGGCAACCGGGGAGCTGTTTTTT. It is translated as CASRQMGATGELFF.

The chain uses TRBV7-8 and TRBJ2-3; possible D gene TRBD2, 6 bases. The CDR3 spans 16 residues. The ends were cut back, 2 bases at V and 0 bases at J, with 12 bases in the middle. Germline V CDR1 and CDR2: SGHVS, FQNEAQ. The CDR3 coding sequence is TGTGCCAGCAGCTTATATATAGCGGCCAGCACAGATACGCAGTATTTT. This encodes CASSLYIAASTDTQYF.

This clone was detected only once. The chain has TRBV7-6 and TRBJ1-2; tentative D call: TRBD1 (5 bases). The CDR3 loop spans 15 amino acids. The ends were cut back, 0 bases at V and 3 bases at J, with 11 bases in the middle. Germline V gene sequence: CDR1 SGHVS, CDR2 FNYEAQ. CDR3 in amino acids: CASSLAAGPHYGYTF. CDR3 DNA: TGTGCCAGCAGCTTAGCGGCGGGGCCCCACTATGGCTACACCTTC.

This clone was seen only once. The J gene is TRBJ1-2, the V gene TRBV9, with D maybe TRBD1 (6 bases). This CDR3 region has 17 residues. The germline gives CDR1 SGDLS, CDR2 YYNGEE. Trimming took 0 bases from V and 1 from J, leaving 16 bases between them. The CDR3 protein is CASSVARRGDNNYGYTF. The CDR3 region has the DNA TGTGCCAGCAGCGTAGCACGCCGGGGGGACAATAACTATGGCTACACCTTC.

V and J are TRBV19 and TRBJ2-6; 8 bases fit TRBD1. The germline V gene has CDR1 LNHDA and CDR2 SQIVND (reference sequence). The CDR3 has 17 residues. The junction had 8 bases not matched to a gene; V was cut back by 3 bases and J by 4 bases. CDR3 nucleotides: TGTGCCAGTAGTATTCCCCAGGGGGCGATCGGGGCCAACGTCCTGACTTTC. Translated: CASSIPQGAIGANVLTF.

V is TRBV6-1 and J is TRBJ1-1, with 7 positions matching TRBD1. V was clipped by 10 bases and J by 5 bases; unmatched bases: 10. The CDR3 runs to 13 residues. From germline, CDR1 is MNHNS and CDR2 SASEGT. The CDR3 is CAITPTGVTEAFF. DNA of the CDR3: TGTGCCATAACACCTACAGGGGTGACTGAAGCTTTCTTT.

This chain connects TRBV27 to TRBJ1-2; D is possibly TRBD1 (5 bases). Germline V gives CDR1 MNHEY, CDR2 SMNVEV (reference sequence). The CDR3 contains 13 residues. V lost 6 bases to trimming and J lost 3 bases, with 11 bases between them. CDR3 DNA: TGTGCCAGCAGGCCCGGGGGTGACTATGGCTACACCTTC. Translation: CASRPGGDYGYTF.

The rearrangement joins TRBV19 to TRBJ1-5, with D perhaps matching TRBD1 (5 bases). This CDR3 is 13 amino acids long. The ends were cut back, 7 bases at V and 9 bases at J, with 16 bases in the middle. CDR1 LNHDA and CDR2 SQIVND come from the germline V gene (reference sequence). CDR3 loop: CASTTDTRRPQHF. CDR3 nucleotides: TGTGCCAGTACCACGGACACCCGTAGGCCCCAGCATTTT.

The chain is built from TRBV14 and TRBJ2-7; D gene uncertain. V lost 1 base to trimming and J lost 5 bases, with 3 bases between them. Germline CDR1 is SGHDN and CDR2 is FVKESK. CDR3 length equals 11 residues. Here the CDR3 DNA reads TGTGCCAGCAGCCAAGGGCACGAGCAGTACGTC. Its protein is CASSQGHEQYV.

This chain connects TRBV7-8 to TRBJ2-1; 8 nucleotides align to TRBD2. V dropped 3 bases and J dropped 4; count of bases not matched to a gene: 8. The CDR3 runs 16 residues. The germline CDR1 and CDR2 sequences are SGHVS and FQNEAQ. CDR3 in DNA: TGTGCCAGCAGCTTCCAGCGGGAGATACGTTACAATGAGCAGTTCTTC. Translated, it gives CASSFQREIRYNEQFF.

V and J are TRBV7-6 and TRBJ2-1; the match to TRBD1 covers 7 bases. The length of the CDR3 is 15 residues. The germline CDR1 and CDR2 sequences are SGHVS and FNYEAQ. After removal of 5 bases from V and 1 base from J, the junction contained 5 bases not matched to a gene. CDR3 protein: CASSPGTASYNEQFF. The CDR3 bases are TGTGCCAGCAGCCCTGGGACAGCTTCCTACAATGAGCAGTTCTTC.

This chain links TRBV30 with TRBJ1-2; 7 bases fit TRBD1. Looked up from germline, CDR1 is GTSNPN and CDR2 is SVGIG (reference sequence). V was clipped by 4 bases and J by 2 bases; unmatched bases: 7. The CDR3 is 14 amino acids. The CDR3 region has the DNA TGTGCCTGGACCACCAGGGGGTACAACTATGGCTACACCTTC. Translation: CAWTTRGYNYGYTF.

V is TRBV19 and J is TRBJ1-2; TRBD1 agrees at 7 bases. J gave up 2 bases and V 7 bases, and 7 bases lay outside the gene matches. The germline V gene has CDR1 LNHDA and CDR2 SQIVND (reference sequence). The CDR3 is made up of 14 amino acids. The CDR3 DNA is TGTGCCAGTAAACCCTCAGGGGGGAACTATGGCTACACCTTC. Its protein is CASKPSGGNYGYTF.

The chain recombines TRBV30 with TRBJ1-1, with TRBD1 identical over 7 bases. The trim removed 2 bases at V and 1 base at J, leaving 7 bases unmatched. The CDR3 is made up of 15 amino acids. Germline CDR1 reads GTSNPN; CDR2 reads SVGIG (reference sequence). For the CDR3, the DNA is TGTGCCTGGAGTATAAGGGGGCCCGGGAACACTGAAGCTTTCTTT. This encodes CAWSIRGPGNTEAFF.